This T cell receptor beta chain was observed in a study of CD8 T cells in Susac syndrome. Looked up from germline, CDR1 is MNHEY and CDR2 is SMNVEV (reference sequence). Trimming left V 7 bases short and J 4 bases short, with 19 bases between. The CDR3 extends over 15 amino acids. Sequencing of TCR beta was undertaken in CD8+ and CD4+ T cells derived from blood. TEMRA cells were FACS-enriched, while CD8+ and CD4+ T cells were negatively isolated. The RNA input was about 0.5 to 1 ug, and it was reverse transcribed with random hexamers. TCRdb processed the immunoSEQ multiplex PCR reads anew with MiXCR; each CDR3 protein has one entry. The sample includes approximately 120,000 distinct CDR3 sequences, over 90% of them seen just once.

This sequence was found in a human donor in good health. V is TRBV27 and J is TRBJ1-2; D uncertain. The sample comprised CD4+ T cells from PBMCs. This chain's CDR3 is CASTNIAGRIYGYTF. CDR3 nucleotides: TGTGCCAGCACCAACATTGCTGGACGGATCTATGGCTACACCTTC.